The subject of this entry is one T cell receptor beta chain. The sample comes from a study of identical twins. Each donor was a healthy Caucasian. Unique molecular identifiers were present on the cDNA, which also gained a universal primer site by template switching. Each CDR3 protein gets one entry after TCRdb re-called the 5' RACE reads with MiXCR. The sample consists of 400,000 to 600,000 distinct CDR3 sequences, under 25% of them appearing once. V lost 4 bases and J 4 bases, leaving 19 bases between the germline ends. This CDR3 contains 16 residues. Per the germline V gene, CDR1 is SNHLY and CDR2 is FYNNEI. Separately, the same data were catalogued under a study of yellow fever vaccine responses in identical twins. That paper notes: Twin vaccine T cell responses reportedly seemed partly convergent, partly personalized.

Sequencing used CD4+ T cells sorted from blood. The TCR was taken from a young woman in good health. V gene TRBV2 combines with J gene TRBJ2-5; D is possibly TRBD2 (6 bases). The CDR3 loop is CASSAGNGGFRETQYF. The CDR3 DNA reads as TGTGCCAGCAGTGCAGGGAACGGAGGGTTTAGAGAGACCCAGTACTTC.